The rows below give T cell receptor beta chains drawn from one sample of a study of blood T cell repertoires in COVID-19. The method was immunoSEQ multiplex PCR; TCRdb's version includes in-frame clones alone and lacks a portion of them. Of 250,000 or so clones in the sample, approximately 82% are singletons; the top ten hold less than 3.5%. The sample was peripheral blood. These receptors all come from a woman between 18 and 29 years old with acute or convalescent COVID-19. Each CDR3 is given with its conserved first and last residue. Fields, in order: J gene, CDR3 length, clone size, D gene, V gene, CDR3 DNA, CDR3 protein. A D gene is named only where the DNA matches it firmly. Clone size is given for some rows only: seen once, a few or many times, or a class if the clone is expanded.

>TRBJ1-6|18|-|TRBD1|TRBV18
TGTGCCAGCTCACCCCCTAGGACAGGGGGTCCGGTCAATTCACCCCTCCACTTT
CASSPPRTGGPVNSPLHF
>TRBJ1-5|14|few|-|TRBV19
TGTGCCACCTCGTGGAGGGACCGAAATCAGCCCCAGCATTTT
CATSWRDRNQPQHF
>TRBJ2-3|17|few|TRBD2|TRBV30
TGTGCCTGGAGTCCGAGGACTAGCGGGAGTGCATCAGATACGCAGTATTTT
CAWSPRTSGSASDTQYF
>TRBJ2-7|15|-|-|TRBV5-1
TGCGCCAGCAGCTTGGACCCCGGGACATCCTACGAGCAGTACTTC
CASSLDPGTSYEQYF
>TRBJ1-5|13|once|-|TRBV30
TGTGCCTGGAGTCAGGGGCGGGGGGGAGTTGAGCATTTT
CAWSQGRGGVEHF
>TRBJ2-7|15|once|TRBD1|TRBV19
TGTGCCAGTAGTCCACGACAGGGGGCGACGGGTGAGCAGTACTTC
CASSPRQGATGEQYF
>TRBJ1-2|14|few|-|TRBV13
TGTGCCAGCAGCTTAGGCCTACAGTTCTATGGCTACACCTTC
CASSLGLQFYGYTF
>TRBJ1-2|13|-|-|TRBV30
TGTGCCTGGAGTAACAGGAGACTCTATGGCTACACCTTC
CAWSNRRLYGYTF
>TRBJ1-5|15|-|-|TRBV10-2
TGCGCCAGCAGCCTGACAGGACTTAGCAATCAGCCCCAGCATTTT
CASSLTGLSNQPQHF
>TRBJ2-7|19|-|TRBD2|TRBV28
TGTGCCAGCAGTTACGGACTAGCGGTAGGGAAAGGGGCCAGCTACGAGCAGTACTTC
CASSYGLAVGKGASYEQYF
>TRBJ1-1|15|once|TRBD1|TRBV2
TGTGCCAGCAGTGCCGCGACAGGGACGAACACTGAAGCTTTCTTT
CASSAATGTNTEAFF
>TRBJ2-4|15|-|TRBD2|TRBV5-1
TGCGCCAGCAGCCTGCGGGGGGCCGGACTAAACATTCAGTACTTC
CASSLRGAGLNIQYF
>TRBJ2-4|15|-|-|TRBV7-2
TGTGCCAGCAGCTTGCTCGCTAGTCCCCAAAACATTCAGTACTTC
CASSLLASPQNIQYF
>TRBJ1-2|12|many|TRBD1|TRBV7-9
TGTGCCAGCAGCTTACAGGGGGGTGGCTACACCTTC
CASSLQGGGYTF
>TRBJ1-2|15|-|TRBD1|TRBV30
TGTGCCTGGGGGGGTGGGACAGAACTGAACTATGGCTACACCTTC
CAWGGGTELNYGYTF
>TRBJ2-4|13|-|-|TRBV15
TGTGCCACCAGCAGAGAGAGGCGGAACATTCAGTACTTC
CATSRERRNIQYF
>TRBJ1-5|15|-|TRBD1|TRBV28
TGTGCCAGCAGTGGACTGGACAGGGGATACCAGCCCCAGCATTTT
CASSGLDRGYQPQHF
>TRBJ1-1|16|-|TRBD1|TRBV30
TGTGCCTGGAGTGTACGGCAGGGGGCGCGGATCACTGAAGCTTTCTTT
CAWSVRQGARITEAFF
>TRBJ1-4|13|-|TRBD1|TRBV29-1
TGCAGCGTTAGGCAGGGGGCGGGGGAAAAACTGTTTTTT
CSVRQGAGEKLFF
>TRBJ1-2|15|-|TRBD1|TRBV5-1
TGCGCCAGCAGCCCCGCCAGGGGGCGCGACTATGGCTACACCTTC
CASSPARGRDYGYTF